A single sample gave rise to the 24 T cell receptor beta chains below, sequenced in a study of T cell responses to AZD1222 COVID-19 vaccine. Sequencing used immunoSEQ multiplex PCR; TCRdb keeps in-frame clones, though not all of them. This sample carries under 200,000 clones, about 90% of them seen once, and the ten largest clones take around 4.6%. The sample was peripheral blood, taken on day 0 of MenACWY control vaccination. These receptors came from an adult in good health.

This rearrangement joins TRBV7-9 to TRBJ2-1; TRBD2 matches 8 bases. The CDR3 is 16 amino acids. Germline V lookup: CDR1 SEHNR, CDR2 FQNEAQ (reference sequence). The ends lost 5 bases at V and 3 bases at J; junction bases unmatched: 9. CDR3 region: CASSPHGSGSYNEQFF. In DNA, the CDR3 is TGTGCCAGCAGCCCCCATGGGAGCGGGAGCTACAATGAGCAGTTCTTC. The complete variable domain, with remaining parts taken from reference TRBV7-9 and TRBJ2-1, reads DTGVSQNPRHKITKRGQNVTFRCDPISEHNRLYWYRQTLGQGPEFLTYFQNEAQLEKSRLLSDRFSAERPKGSFSTLEIQRTEQGDSAMYLCASSPHGSGSYNEQFFGPGTRLTVL.

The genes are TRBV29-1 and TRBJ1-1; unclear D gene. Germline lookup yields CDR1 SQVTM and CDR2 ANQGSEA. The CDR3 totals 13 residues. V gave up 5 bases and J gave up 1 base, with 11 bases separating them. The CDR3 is CSVSRGRNTEAFF. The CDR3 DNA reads TGCAGCGTTAGTCGAGGGAGGAACACTGAAGCTTTCTTT.

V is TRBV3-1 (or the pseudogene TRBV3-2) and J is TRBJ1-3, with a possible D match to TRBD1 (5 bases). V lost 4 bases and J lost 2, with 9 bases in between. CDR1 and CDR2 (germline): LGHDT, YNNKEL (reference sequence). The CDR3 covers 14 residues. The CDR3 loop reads CASSPGGPGNTIYF. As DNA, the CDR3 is TGTGCCAGCAGCCCCGGGGGTCCTGGAAACACCATATATTTT.

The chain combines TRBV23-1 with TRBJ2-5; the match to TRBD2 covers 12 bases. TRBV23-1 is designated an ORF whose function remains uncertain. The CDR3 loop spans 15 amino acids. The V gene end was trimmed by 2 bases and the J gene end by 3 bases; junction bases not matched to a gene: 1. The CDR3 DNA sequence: TGCGCCAGCAGTCAAAGGACTAGCGGGAAAGAGACCCAGTACTTC. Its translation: CASSQRTSGKETQYF.

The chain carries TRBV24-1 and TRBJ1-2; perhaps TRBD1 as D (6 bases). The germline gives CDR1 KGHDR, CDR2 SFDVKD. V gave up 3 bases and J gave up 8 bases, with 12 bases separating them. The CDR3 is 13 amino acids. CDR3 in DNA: TGTGCCACCAGTGATCGGGACATTGGGGGCTACACCTTC. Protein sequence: CATSDRDIGGYTF.

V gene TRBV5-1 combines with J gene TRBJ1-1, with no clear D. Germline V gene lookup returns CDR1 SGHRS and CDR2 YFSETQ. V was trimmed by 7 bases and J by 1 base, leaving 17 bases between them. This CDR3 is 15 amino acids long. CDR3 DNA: TGCGCCAGCCTACTAAAAACCGATTCGAACACTGAAGCTTTCTTT. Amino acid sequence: CASLLKTDSNTEAFF.

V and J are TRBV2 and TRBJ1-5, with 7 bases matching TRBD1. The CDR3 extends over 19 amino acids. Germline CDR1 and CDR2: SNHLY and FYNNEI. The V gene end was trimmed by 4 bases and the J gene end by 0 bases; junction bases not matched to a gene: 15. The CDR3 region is CASSVSPGTVSFSNQPQHF. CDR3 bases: TGTGCCAGCAGTGTAAGCCCTGGGACAGTCTCTTTTAGCAATCAGCCCCAGCATTTT.

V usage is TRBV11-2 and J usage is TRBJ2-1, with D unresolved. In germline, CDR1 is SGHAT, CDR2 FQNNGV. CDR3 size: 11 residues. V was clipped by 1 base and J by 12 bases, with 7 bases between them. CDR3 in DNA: TGTGCCAGCAGCTTAGGGGCAGGGCAGTTCTTC. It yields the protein CASSLGAGQFF. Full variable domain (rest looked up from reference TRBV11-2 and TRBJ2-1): EAGVAQSPRYKIIEKRQSVAFWCNPISGHATLYWYQQILGQGPKLLIQFQNNGVVDDSQLPKDRFSAERLKGVDSTLKIQPAKLEDSAVYLCASSLGAGQFFGPGTRLTVL.

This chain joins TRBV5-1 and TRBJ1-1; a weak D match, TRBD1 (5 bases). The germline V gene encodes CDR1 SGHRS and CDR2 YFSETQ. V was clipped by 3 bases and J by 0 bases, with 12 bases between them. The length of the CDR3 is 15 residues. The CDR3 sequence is CASSWGGNMNTEAFF. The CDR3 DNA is TGCGCCAGCAGCTGGGGGGGAAACATGAACACTGAAGCTTTCTTT.

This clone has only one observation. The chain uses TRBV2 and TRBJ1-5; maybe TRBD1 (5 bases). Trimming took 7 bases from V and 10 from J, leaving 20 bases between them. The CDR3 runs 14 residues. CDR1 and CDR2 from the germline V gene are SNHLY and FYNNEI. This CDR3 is CASTDRRVEEPQHF. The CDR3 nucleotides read TGTGCCAGCACCGACAGACGGGTCGAAGAACCCCAGCATTTT.

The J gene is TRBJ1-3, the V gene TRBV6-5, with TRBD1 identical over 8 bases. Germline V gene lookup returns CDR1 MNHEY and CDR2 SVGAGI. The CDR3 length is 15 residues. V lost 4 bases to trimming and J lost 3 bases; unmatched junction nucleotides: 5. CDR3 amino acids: CASSLRTGFGNTIYF. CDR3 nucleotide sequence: TGTGCCAGCAGTTTACGGACAGGGTTTGGAAACACCATATATTTT.

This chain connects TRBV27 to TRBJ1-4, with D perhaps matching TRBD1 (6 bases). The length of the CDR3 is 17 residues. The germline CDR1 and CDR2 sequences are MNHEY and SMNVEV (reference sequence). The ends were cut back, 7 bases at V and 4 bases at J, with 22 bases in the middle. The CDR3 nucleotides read TGTGCCAGCAAACCGGCCCCCGGGGGGCCGATTAATGAAAAACTGTTTTTT. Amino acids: CASKPAPGGPINEKLFF.

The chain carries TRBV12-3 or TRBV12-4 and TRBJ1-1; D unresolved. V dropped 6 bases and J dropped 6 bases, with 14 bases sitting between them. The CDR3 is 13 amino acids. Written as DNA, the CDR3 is TGTGCCAGCAGACTACACAGTAGCTCTGAAGCTTTCTTT. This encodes CASRLHSSSEAFF.

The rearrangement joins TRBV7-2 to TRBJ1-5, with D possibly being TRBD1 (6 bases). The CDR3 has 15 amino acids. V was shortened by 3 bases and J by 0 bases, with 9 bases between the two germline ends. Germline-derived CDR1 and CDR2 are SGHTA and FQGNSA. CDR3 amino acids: CASSLGAGSNQPQHF. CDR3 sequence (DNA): TGTGCCAGCAGCTTGGGGGCGGGTAGCAATCAGCCCCAGCATTTT.

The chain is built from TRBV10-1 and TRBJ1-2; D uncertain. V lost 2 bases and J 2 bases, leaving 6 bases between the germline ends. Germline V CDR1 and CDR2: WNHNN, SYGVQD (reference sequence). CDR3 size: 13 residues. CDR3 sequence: CASSELKNYGYTF. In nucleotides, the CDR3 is TGCGCCAGCAGTGAGCTCAAAAACTATGGCTACACCTTC.

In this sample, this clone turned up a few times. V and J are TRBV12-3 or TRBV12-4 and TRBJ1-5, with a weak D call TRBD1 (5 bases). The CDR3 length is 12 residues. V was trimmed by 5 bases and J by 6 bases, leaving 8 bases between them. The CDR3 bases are TGTGCCAGCAGTACCAGGGTTCAGCCCCAGCATTTT. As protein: CASSTRVQPQHF.

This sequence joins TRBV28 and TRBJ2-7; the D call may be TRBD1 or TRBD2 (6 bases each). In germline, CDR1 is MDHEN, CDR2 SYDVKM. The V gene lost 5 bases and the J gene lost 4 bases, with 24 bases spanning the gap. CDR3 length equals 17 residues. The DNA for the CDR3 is TGTGCCAGCAGTCCTGACTTGGGGCGGGGACATCGTTACGAGCAGTACTTC. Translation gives CASSPDLGRGHRYEQYF.

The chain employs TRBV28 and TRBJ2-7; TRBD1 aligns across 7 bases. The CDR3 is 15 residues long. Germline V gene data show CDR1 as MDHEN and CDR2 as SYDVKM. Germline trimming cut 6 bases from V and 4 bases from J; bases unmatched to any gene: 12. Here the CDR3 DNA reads TGTGCCAGCAGCACCACAGGGGCCCCCAATTACGAGCAGTACTTC. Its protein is CASSTTGAPNYEQYF. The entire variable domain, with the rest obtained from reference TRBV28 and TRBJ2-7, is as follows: DVKVTQSSRYLVKRTGEKVFLECVQDMDHENMFWYRQDPGLGLRLIYFSYDVKMKEKGDIPEGYSVSREKKERFSLILESASTNQTSMYLCASSTTGAPNYEQYFGPGTRLTVT.

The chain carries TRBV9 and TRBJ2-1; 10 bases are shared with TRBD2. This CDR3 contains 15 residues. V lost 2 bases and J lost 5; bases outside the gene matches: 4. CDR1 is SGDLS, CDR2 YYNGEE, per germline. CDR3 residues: CASSVTSGAHNEQFF. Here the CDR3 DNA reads TGTGCCAGCAGCGTTACTAGCGGGGCCCACAATGAGCAGTTCTTC.

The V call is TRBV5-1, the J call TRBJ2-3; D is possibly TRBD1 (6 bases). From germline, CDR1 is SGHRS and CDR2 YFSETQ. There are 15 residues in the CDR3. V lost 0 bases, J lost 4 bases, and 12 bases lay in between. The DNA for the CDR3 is TGCGCCAGCAGCTTGGCCAAGGGGGTGGCAGATACGCAGTATTTT. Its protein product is CASSLAKGVADTQYF.

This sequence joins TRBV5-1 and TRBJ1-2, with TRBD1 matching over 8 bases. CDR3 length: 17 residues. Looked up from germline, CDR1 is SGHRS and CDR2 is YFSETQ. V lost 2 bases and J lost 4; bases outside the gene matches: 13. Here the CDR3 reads CASSFPGQERNIYGYTF. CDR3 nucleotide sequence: TGCGCCAGCAGCTTCCCGGGACAGGAGAGAAATATCTATGGCTACACCTTC.

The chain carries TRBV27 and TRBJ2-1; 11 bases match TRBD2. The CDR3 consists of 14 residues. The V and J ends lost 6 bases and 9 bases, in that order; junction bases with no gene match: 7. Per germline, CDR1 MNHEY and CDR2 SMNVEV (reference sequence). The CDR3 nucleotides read TGTGCCAGCAGCCACGGTAGCGGGAGGGTTGAGCAGTTCTTC. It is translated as CASSHGSGRVEQFF.

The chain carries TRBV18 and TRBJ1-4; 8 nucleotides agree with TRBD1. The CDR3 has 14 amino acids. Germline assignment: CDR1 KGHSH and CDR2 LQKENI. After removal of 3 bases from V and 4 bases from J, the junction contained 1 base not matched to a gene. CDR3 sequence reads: CASSPGQDNEKLFF. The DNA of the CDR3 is TGTGCCAGCTCACCGGGACAGGATAATGAAAAACTGTTTTTT.

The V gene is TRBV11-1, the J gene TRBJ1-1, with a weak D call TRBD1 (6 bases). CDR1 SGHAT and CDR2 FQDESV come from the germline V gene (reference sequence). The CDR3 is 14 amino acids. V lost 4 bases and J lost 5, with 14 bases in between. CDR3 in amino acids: CASSSPTGTTEAFF. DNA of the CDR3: TGTGCCAGCAGCTCACCGACAGGAACAACTGAAGCTTTCTTT.